This TCR beta chain was identified in a study of technical replicates of blood from a few donors. Generated by immunoSEQ multiplex PCR, the TCRdb table keeps only in-frame clones and is missing some. The profile shows more than 50,000 clones, about 83% of them singletons. The specimen was PBMCs. The origin of this receptor is a human donor in good health. Some clones in this sample may be carry-over from other donors' samples.

CDR3 DNA: TGTGCCAGTACCCGCGGGAGAGACGGCCGCGGTGGCTACACCTTC. This encodes CASTRGRDGRGGYTF. The chain carries TRBV19 and TRBJ1-2; unclear D gene. V lost 7 bases to trimming and J lost 7 bases, with 22 bases between them. This CDR3 is built from 15 residues. The V gene's germline CDR1 is LNHDA and CDR2 SQIVND (reference sequence).